This entry is about one T cell receptor beta chain. Its antigen is unknown. Some clones are missing from TCRdb's copy, which holds only in-frame ones; the method was immunoSEQ multiplex PCR. The sample lists roughly 150,000 clones; approximately 90% were seen once. This specimen comes from a study of T cell responses to AZD1222 COVID-19 vaccine. Whole-study results and caveats: Repertoires were obtained solely post-peak T cell response.

The CDR3 has 14 residues. In germline, CDR1 is SGHNT, CDR2 YYREEE (reference sequence). V trimming: 4 bases; J trimming: 4 bases; junction bases outside the gene matches: 4. Material: peripheral blood, obtained on day 0 of MenACWY control vaccination. This chain uses TRBV5-4 with TRBJ1-1; TRBD1 matches 10 bases. This clonotype was obtained from an adult in good health. DNA of the CDR3: TGTGCCAGCAGCACCTGGACAGGGGGCACTGAAGCTTTCTTT. Translated: CASSTWTGGTEAFF. Based on the CDR3 plus reference TRBV5-4 and TRBJ1-1, the full variable domain is ETGVTQSPTHLIKTRGQQVTLRCSSQSGHNTVSWYQQALGQGPQFIFQYYREEENGRGNFPPRFSGLQFPNYSSELNVNALELDDSALYLCASSTWTGGTEAFFGQGTRLTVV.